This T cell receptor (beta chain) was recorded in a study of cytomegalovirus exposure and HLA in healthy donors. Overall study findings and caveats: Among TCR beta chains of equal frequency, HLA-associated ones were more clonally expanded in a later analysis. The authors later linked a missense DCLRE1C variant to TCR beta V- and J-gene trimming. Previous analysis showed most TCR beta V segments were productive about 87% or about 30% of the time. A later analysis appeared to link common viral pathogens to several of the most significant clusters.

Trimming removed 8 bases from V and 5 bases from J, with 13 bases in between. CDR1 and CDR2 (germline): MDHEN, SYDVKM. The CDR3 runs 13 residues. A remark on this clone: Antigen specificity is unknown.

This PCR relied on a set of 60 Vbeta primers and 13 Jbeta primers. Assay: immunoSEQ multiplex PCR; the TCRdb copy retains only in-frame clones and omits some. The profile shows about 130,000 clones, about 76% of them singletons. The TCR comes from a man in his forties in good health and CMV-seropositive. V and J are TRBV28 and TRBJ1-5, with D tentatively TRBD1 (5 bases). Sequencing input: PBMCs. CDR3 region: CASEGWGDQPQHF. CDR3 bases: TGTGCCAGCGAGGGTTGGGGGGATCAGCCCCAGCATTTT. Combining the CDR3 with reference TRBV28 and TRBJ1-5 gives the whole variable domain DVKVTQSSRYLVKRTGEKVFLECVQDMDHENMFWYRQDPGLGLRLIYFSYDVKMKEKGDIPEGYSVSREKKERFSLILESASTNQTSMYLCASEGWGDQPQHFGDGTRLSIL.